This is a list of T cell receptor beta chains from one sample in a study of post-analysis software for immune sequencing data. MiXCR was run by TCRdb on the PCR reads, yielding one entry per CDR3 protein. Among approximately 630,000 distinct CDR3 sequences listed, 55% to 70% were seen once. The sequencing input was blood. These receptor sequences come from a girl aged 2 to 10 with multiple sclerosis. CDR3s include the opening cysteine and the closing phenylalanine or tryptophan. The D gene is left open where the match is weak. Some rows have no size entry. The others give once, few or many, or a class for an expanded clone.

clone_size	v_call	d_call	j_call	cdr3_nt	cdr3_aa
NA	TRBV29-1	NA	TRBJ2-1	TGCAGCGGCGGTCCGGTTCCCCAGTTCTTC	CSGGPVPQFF
NA	TRBV6-1	TRBD2	TRBJ2-5	TGTGCCGCAATAGGTCTAGCGGGAGTGGAGACCCAGTACTTC	CAAIGLAGVETQYF
once	TRBV10-3	TRBD1	TRBJ1-5	TGTGCCATCAGTGGGACAGGGATCAATCAGCCCCAGCATTTT	CAISGTGINQPQHF
NA	TRBV12-3/TRBV12-4	TRBD2	TRBJ2-5	TGTGCCAGCAGCCCGGGAGGGACTGGGTGGACCCAGTACTTC	CASSPGGTGWTQYF
NA	TRBV5-1	TRBD1	TRBJ2-3	TGCGCCAGCAGGCTGGACAGGGGAGATACGCAGTATTTT	CASRLDRGDTQYF
NA	TRBV12-5	TRBD1	TRBJ2-4	TGTGCTAGTGGTGTAGGACAGGGGGTTGACAAAAACATTCAGTACTTC	CASGVGQGVDKNIQYF
few	TRBV5-1	NA	TRBJ1-1	TGCGCCAGCAGCTCATCACAGGGATGGGGCGCTGAAGCTTTCTTT	CASSSSQGWGAEAFF
NA	TRBV6-2/TRBV6-3	NA	TRBJ2-5	TGTGCCAGCAGGATTTCACAAGAAGAGACCCAGTACTTC	CASRISQEETQYF
NA	TRBV7-8	TRBD2	TRBJ2-1	TGTGCCAGCAGCTTAGAATTTGCTAGCGGGGGGCCGAGTGAGCAGTTCTTC	CASSLEFASGGPSEQFF
many	TRBV6-2/TRBV6-3	NA	TRBJ2-4	TGTGCCAGCAGTTTCGCGGCAGGGAAAAACATTCAGTACTTC	CASSFAAGKNIQYF
few	TRBV6-6	NA	TRBJ2-7	TGTGCCAGCAGGACGGAGGGTTCCTACGAGCAGTACTTC	CASRTEGSYEQYF
NA	TRBV6-6	TRBD1	TRBJ2-1	TGTGCCAGCAGCCAAAGACAGGGAGTAAATGAGCAGTTCTTC	CASSQRQGVNEQFF
once	TRBV4-1	NA	TRBJ2-4	TGCGCCAGCAGCCAAGACAAGGGGGTAGGGGCCAAAAACATTCAGTACTTC	CASSQDKGVGAKNIQYF
few	TRBV29-1	TRBD1	TRBJ2-3	TGCAGCGTTGGCAGGGGGCTGGGGACAGATACGCAGTATTTT	CSVGRGLGTDTQYF
NA	TRBV12-3/TRBV12-4	NA	TRBJ2-5	TGTGCCAGCAGTTTGCTTGATACAGAGACCCAGTACTTC	CASSLLDTETQYF
few	TRBV11-3	NA	TRBJ1-2	TGTGCCAGCAGCTTAGATCCCCGTGGGACGGGCTACACCTTC	CASSLDPRGTGYTF
NA	TRBV10-3	NA	TRBJ2-2	TGTGCCATCAGTGCCCAGGAGAACACCGGGGAGCTGTTTTTT	CAISAQENTGELFF
NA	TRBV7-2	NA	TRBJ1-2	TGTGCCAGTCACGCAGGGGAGGATGGCTACACCTTC	CASHAGEDGYTF
NA	TRBV12-3/TRBV12-4	NA	TRBJ2-7	TGTGCCAGCAGTTTGAAACAGGGCGACACCTACGAGCAGTACTTC	CASSLKQGDTYEQYF
NA	TRBV29-1	NA	TRBJ1-5	TGCAGCGTTGGGGCGGGGTCTCAGCCCCAGCATTTT	CSVGAGSQPQHF
NA	TRBV12-5	NA	TRBJ2-3	TGTGCTAGTGGCTACAGGGATACGCAGTATTTT	CASGYRDTQYF
NA	TRBV20-1	TRBD2	TRBJ2-1	TGCAGTGCTAGAGACCCTACTAGCGGGGGGGCTCGTGAGCAGTTCTTC	CSARDPTSGGAREQFF
NA	TRBV20-1	TRBD1	TRBJ1-1	TGCAGTGCTTCCCGGGACAGGGTTTCTGAAGCTTTCTTT	CSASRDRVSEAFF
NA	TRBV29-1	TRBD2	TRBJ2-1	TGCAGCGTTGCTGAGCGGGGGCAGCAGTTCTTC	CSVAERGQQFF
few	TRBV20-1	NA	TRBJ2-5	TGCAGTGCTCAGCTCGGGGCCAGGGAGACCCAGTACTTC	CSAQLGARETQYF
NA	TRBV12-5	TRBD1	TRBJ1-2	TGTGCTAGTGGCACCAATACAGGGGTAGGGAACTATGGCTACACCTTC	CASGTNTGVGNYGYTF
few	TRBV12-3/TRBV12-4	TRBD1	TRBJ2-4	TGTGCCAGCAGTTTGACAGGGAAAGGGGCCAAAAACATTCAGTACTTC	CASSLTGKGAKNIQYF
NA	TRBV11-2	NA	TRBJ2-1	TGTGCCAGCAGCTTAATTCCGAATGAGCAGTTCTTC	CASSLIPNEQFF
NA	TRBV7-9	TRBD2	TRBJ2-1	TGTGCCAGCAGCCCAAGACTAGCGGAAAACAATGAGCAGTTCTTC	CASSPRLAENNEQFF
NA	TRBV27	NA	TRBJ2-3	TGTGCCAGCAGCCCAGGGGTGATCGTGACAGATACGCAGTATTTT	CASSPGVIVTDTQYF
few	TRBV4-3	NA	TRBJ2-3	TGCGCCAGCAGCCAAGATTTAGGGTTACAGAGTTCTAGCACAGATACGCAGTATTTT	CASSQDLGLQSSSTDTQYF
NA	TRBV10-3	NA	TRBJ1-1	TGTGCCATCAGTGAGGAGTACACTGAAGCTTTCTTT	CAISEEYTEAFF
NA	TRBV20-1	TRBD2	TRBJ2-1	TGCAGTACGGGACTAGCGCCTAACAATGAGCAGTTCTTC	CSTGLAPNNEQFF
NA	TRBV2	TRBD2	TRBJ2-1	TGTGCCAGCATTGGGACTAGCGGGAGACATGAGCAGTTCTTC	CASIGTSGRHEQFF
once	TRBV6-1	NA	TRBJ1-1	TGTGCCAGCAGTGTGGTGGTAATCTCCGAAGCTTTCTTT	CASSVVVISEAFF
NA	TRBV6-1	NA	TRBJ1-6	TGTGCCAGCAGCCCCCACCTAGACAGGCGATTTAATTCACCCCTCCACTTT	CASSPHLDRRFNSPLHF
NA	TRBV18	NA	TRBJ1-6	TGTGCCAGCTCACCCATAGGACAGCCGGGGGATTCACCCCTCCACTTT	CASSPIGQPGDSPLHF
few	TRBV5-1	TRBD1	TRBJ1-5	TGCGCCAGCAGCTTCCGAGGGGGCGAGCAGCCCCAGCATTTT	CASSFRGGEQPQHF
NA	TRBV11-2	TRBD2	TRBJ2-3	TGTGCCAGCAGCTTAGGGGCGACTAGCGGGGCTGGTAAGGGAGATACGCAGTATTTT	CASSLGATSGAGKGDTQYF
few	TRBV7-7	NA	TRBJ2-7	TGTGCTAGCAGCCCGGGGACGGAAATGATTGGCGAGCAGTACTTC	CASSPGTEMIGEQYF
few	TRBV7-2	NA	TRBJ2-5	TGTGCCAGCAGCTTAATCGGGGGCCCACCAGAGACCCAGTACTTC	CASSLIGGPPETQYF
NA	TRBV29-1	TRBD2	TRBJ2-7	TGCAGCGTTGTAAGCGGGAGCTCCCACGAGCAGTACTTC	CSVVSGSSHEQYF
NA	TRBV29-1	NA	TRBJ2-1	TGCAGCGTTGATCTACAGGGACCCCCGAATGAGCAGTTCTTC	CSVDLQGPPNEQFF
NA	TRBV30	TRBD2	TRBJ2-3	TGTGCCTGGAGGCCCCGGGGGGGCGCCGGGACAGATACGCAGTATTTT	CAWRPRGGAGTDTQYF
few	TRBV7-3	TRBD2	TRBJ2-3	TGTGCCAGCAGCGCAAGCGGGAGGCCAGGGGATACGCAGTATTTT	CASSASGRPGDTQYF
NA	TRBV5-5	NA	TRBJ2-7	TGTGCCAGCAGCTCGAGCCAGGGCGATGAGCAGTACTTC	CASSSSQGDEQYF
NA	TRBV20-1	TRBD2	TRBJ2-3	TGCAGTGCTAGAAACGGGAGGGGCCCAGATACGCAGTATTTT	CSARNGRGPDTQYF
NA	TRBV29-1	NA	TRBJ2-1	TGCAGCGGAAAGAACGTCGAACTGTACAATGAGCAGTTCTTC	CSGKNVELYNEQFF
few	TRBV6-2/TRBV6-3	NA	TRBJ2-7	TGTGCCAGCAGCGAGTTGGGGCTCGAGCAGTACTTC	CASSELGLEQYF
few	TRBV20-1	TRBD2	TRBJ2-7	TGCAGTGCTCGTTTAATAGCGGGCCATTCCTACGAGCAGTACTTC	CSARLIAGHSYEQYF
NA	TRBV5-5	NA	TRBJ2-1	TGTGCCAGCAGCATCTTGGTAACGGCAGAGAACAATGAGCAGTTCTTC	CASSILVTAENNEQFF
NA	TRBV7-3	NA	TRBJ1-1	TGTGCCAGCAGCTTAATGGGCAGCTCCAACACTGAAGCTTTCTTT	CASSLMGSSNTEAFF
once	TRBV3-1	NA	TRBJ2-1	TGTGCCAGCAGCCAAGATCAGTTCCATGAGCAGTTCTTC	CASSQDQFHEQFF
few	TRBV20-1	TRBD1	TRBJ2-3	TGCAGTGCCATGACAGGGGGCAGCACAGATACGCAGTATTTT	CSAMTGGSTDTQYF
NA	TRBV20-1	NA	TRBJ2-7	TGCAGTGCTAGTTGGGGGCTCTCCTACGAGCAGTACTTC	CSASWGLSYEQYF
NA	TRBV5-1	TRBD1	TRBJ2-3	TGCGCCAGCAGCTTACGACAGGGGGCGATAATAGCAGATACGCAGTATTTT	CASSLRQGAIIADTQYF
few	TRBV29-1	NA	TRBJ1-2	TGCAGCGCCTATGGGCAGTCTAACTATGGCTACACCTTC	CSAYGQSNYGYTF
NA	TRBV20-1	TRBD2	TRBJ2-7	TGCAGTGCTAGCCTAGCGGGAGGTACCTACGAGCAGTACTTC	CSASLAGGTYEQYF